The next 17 T cell receptor beta chains were all read from a single sample in a study of T cells in localized non-small cell lung cancer. The assay was immunoSEQ multiplex PCR, and TCRdb's table has in-frame clones only and misses some. The sample records 65,000 to 80,000 clones, 65% to 85% being singletons. The sample consisted of peripheral blood, taken before any cancer treatment. All receptors derive from a female donor older than 55 with stage I lung adenocarcinoma.

The gene calls are TRBV7-2 and TRBJ1-1; D not certain. Germline CDR1 SGHTA, CDR2 FQGNSA. This CDR3 has 11 amino acids. V lost 2 bases to trimming and J lost 3 bases, with 1 base between them. DNA for the CDR3: TGTGCCAGCAGCTTACACACTGAAGCTTTCTTT. Encoded protein: CASSLHTEAFF.

The genes are TRBV7-2 and TRBJ2-3; D call uncertain. Germline assignment: CDR1 SGHTA and CDR2 FQGNSA. With 5 bases removed from V and 6 bases from J, the gap between germline ends came to 9 bases. This CDR3 has 12 residues. Written as DNA, the CDR3 is TGTGCCAGCAGCCGGCCGAGGGATACGCAGTATTTT. This sequence encodes CASSRPRDTQYF.

This chain uses TRBV5-4 with TRBJ2-1; D perhaps matches TRBD1 (5 bases). V dropped 7 bases and J dropped 5 bases, with 16 bases sitting between them. The CDR3 runs to 14 residues. Germline lookup yields CDR1 SGHNT and CDR2 YYREEE (reference sequence). In DNA, the CDR3 is TGTGCCAGCGGACAAACTACCAGCAACAATGAGCAGTTCTTC. This codes for CASGQTTSNNEQFF.

The rearrangement uses TRBV20-1 and TRBJ2-3; D unresolved. Germline V CDR1 and CDR2: DFQATT, SNEGSKA (reference sequence). The V end was cut by 5 bases, the J end by 3 bases, with 6 bases between. The CDR3 extends over 11 amino acids. The CDR3 region is CSAETTDTQYF. CDR3 nucleotides: TGCAGTGCTGAGACGACAGATACGCAGTATTTT.

The J gene is TRBJ1-2, the V gene TRBV5-4, with 8 nucleotides matching TRBD1. The germline gives CDR1 SGHNT, CDR2 YYREEE (reference sequence). With V trimmed by 2 bases and J by 4 bases, 4 bases remained unmatched. This CDR3 contains 14 residues. The DNA of the CDR3 is TGTGCCAGCAGCTTCCGGACAGGGTTCTATGGCTACACCTTC. It translates to CASSFRTGFYGYTF.

The chain carries TRBV2 and TRBJ1-1; TRBD1 aligns across 7 bases. Germline trimming cut 3 bases from V and 9 bases from J; bases unmatched to any gene: 13. CDR3 length: 15 residues. CDR1 and CDR2 (germline): SNHLY, FYNNEI. The CDR3 protein is CASSDYSATGLQAFF. The CDR3 region has the DNA TGTGCCAGCAGTGACTATTCGGCGACAGGGCTTCAAGCTTTCTTT.

This clone was picked up one time. The chain carries TRBV6-1 and TRBJ1-4; D not certain. This CDR3 has 14 amino acids. Germline CDR1 reads MNHNS; CDR2 reads SASEGT. Trimming removed 3 bases from V and 10 bases from J, with 15 bases in between. As DNA, the CDR3 is TGTGCCAGCAGTGATATTTTGAGGCCTCTAAAACTGTTTTTT. The encoded protein is CASSDILRPLKLFF.

This clone occurred a few times. The CDR3 loop is CASSLARTSGRTQETQYF. The CDR3 bases are TGCGCCAGCAGCTTGGCTCGGACTAGCGGGCGCACCCAAGAGACCCAGTACTTC. The V call is TRBV5-1, the J call TRBJ2-5, with 11 bases identical to TRBD2. The CDR3 has 18 residues. CDR1 and CDR2 from the germline V gene are SGHRS and YFSETQ. Trimming cost V 0 bases and J 1 base; bases outside gene matches: 8.

This chain links TRBV4-1 with TRBJ2-5; D is ambiguous. Germline loops: CDR1 MGHRA, CDR2 YSYEKL. V dropped 2 bases and J dropped 3 bases, with 13 bases sitting between them. The CDR3 extends over 15 amino acids. CDR3 loop: CASSQRFPKKETQYF. In DNA, the CDR3 is TGCGCCAGCAGCCAACGCTTTCCGAAAAAAGAGACCCAGTACTTC.

The sample holds a few counts of this clone. The rearrangement joins TRBV28 to TRBJ2-3; TRBD2 matches 8 bases. The CDR3 loop spans 16 amino acids. Trimming cost V 5 bases and J 5 bases; bases outside gene matches: 12. Germline CDR1 is MDHEN and CDR2 is SYDVKM. CDR3 in amino acids: CASSPLFGGARDTQYF. Written as DNA, the CDR3 is TGTGCCAGCAGTCCCCTATTCGGGGGGGCGAGAGATACGCAGTATTTT.

The chain has TRBV7-9 and TRBJ1-1; 9 bases are shared with TRBD1. This CDR3 has 15 residues. In germline, CDR1 is SEHNR, CDR2 FQNEAQ (reference sequence). The V segment lost 4 bases and the J segment 4 bases; nucleotides outside the gene matches: 7. The CDR3 DNA reads as TGTGCCAGCAGCTCACAGGGGGCGGGGAGCACTGAAGCTTTCTTT. It is translated as CASSSQGAGSTEAFF.

This clone was observed once. The chain recombines TRBV5-1 with TRBJ2-2; TRBD2 matches at 8 bases. This CDR3 has 14 amino acids. Per the germline V gene, CDR1 is SGHRS and CDR2 is YFSETQ. The junction had 3 bases not matched to a gene; V was cut back by 7 bases and J by 1 base. Written as DNA, the CDR3 is TGCGCCAGCGCGCGGGGGGTGAACACCGGGGAGCTGTTTTTT. Amino acids: CASARGVNTGELFF.

The genes are TRBV5-1 and TRBJ2-1; 8 bases fit TRBD2. Per the germline V gene, CDR1 is SGHRS and CDR2 is YFSETQ. The ends lost 0 bases at V and 1 base at J; junction bases unmatched: 9. The CDR3 has 18 residues. The DNA for the CDR3 is TGCGCCAGCAGCTTGGGGACTAGCCCGGCGGGGTCCTACAATGAGCAGTTCTTC. Protein product: CASSLGTSPAGSYNEQFF.

This clone appeared a few times. The chain uses TRBV6-5 and TRBJ2-3; D not resolved. The V gene lost 0 bases and the J gene lost 4 bases, with 5 bases spanning the gap. The V gene's germline CDR1 is MNHEY and CDR2 SVGAGI. The CDR3 loop spans 13 amino acids. The CDR3 DNA follows: TGTGCCAGCAGTTACTCGATGGCAGATACGCAGTATTTT. Translation gives CASSYSMADTQYF.

The chain combines TRBV7-9 with TRBJ2-7; the D call may be TRBD1 or TRBD2 (5 bases each). Germline assignment: CDR1 SEHNR and CDR2 FQNEAQ (reference sequence). V shed 5 bases and J shed 6 bases, with 14 bases lying between them. CDR3 length: 13 residues. CDR3 protein: CASSAPGTAEQYF. As DNA, the CDR3 is TGTGCCAGCAGCGCCCCTGGGACCGCCGAGCAGTACTTC.

The rearrangement uses TRBV2 and TRBJ2-3; TRBD2 agrees at 8 bases. The V and J ends lost 5 bases and 0 bases, in that order; junction bases with no gene match: 10. The CDR3 contains 17 residues. The germline V gene has CDR1 SNHLY and CDR2 FYNNEI. In nucleotides, the CDR3 is TGTGCCAGCAGTCAGCTAGCGGGTTCGACTAGCACAGATACGCAGTATTTT. Its protein product is CASSQLAGSTSTDTQYF.

The CDR3, as DNA: TGTGCCAGCAGCTTGGCGGCCAAAAACATTCAGTACTTC. It yields the protein CASSLAAKNIQYF. The J gene is TRBJ2-4, the V gene TRBV7-2; D gene uncertain. The ends were cut back, 3 bases at V and 1 base at J, with 4 bases in the middle. Germline CDR1 SGHTA, CDR2 FQGNSA. The CDR3 is 13 residues long.